Shown below are 4 T cell receptor beta chains from a single sample sequenced in a study of cytomegalovirus exposure and HLA in healthy donors. Primers: 60 Vbeta forward and 13 Jbeta reverse. Profiled with immunoSEQ multiplex PCR; TCRdb holds only in-frame clones, not every one. This table holds around 160,000 clones, around 79% found once. Sequencing used PBMCs. The receptors were gathered from a woman between 40 and 55 years old in good health and CMV-seropositive.

The J gene is TRBJ2-1, the V gene TRBV18, with TRBD1 identical over 9 bases. Germline values: CDR1 KGHSH, CDR2 LQKENI. Trimming at V came to 6 bases and at J to 3 bases, leaving 3 bases not matched to a gene. The CDR3 extends over 14 amino acids. CDR3 DNA sequence: TGTGCCAGCTCCCTGGGACAGGGCTACAATGAGCAGTTCTTC. It is translated as CASSLGQGYNEQFF.

This clone came up once. This sequence joins TRBV28 and TRBJ2-7, with TRBD2 identical over 9 bases. Germline assignment: CDR1 MDHEN and CDR2 SYDVKM. The CDR3 length is 13 residues. Losses at the gene ends were 2 bases for V and 6 bases for J; bases not matched to a gene: 2. CDR3 coding DNA: TGTGCCAGCAGTTTAGGGACTAGCAGCGAGCAGTACTTC. It yields the protein CASSLGTSSEQYF.

The rearrangement links TRBV9 to TRBJ1-2, with D perhaps TRBD1 (6 bases). Trimming took 6 bases from V and 6 from J, leaving 24 bases between them. The CDR3 extends over 16 amino acids. The germline V gene encodes CDR1 SGDLS and CDR2 YYNGEE. In nucleotides, the CDR3 is TGTGCCAGCACCTTGTCCCTCGGCCTGGCAGGGGATGGCTACACCTTC. This encodes CASTLSLGLAGDGYTF.

The chain couples TRBV5-1 to TRBJ1-4; TRBD1 aligns across 8 bases. V gave up 5 bases and J gave up 7 bases; unmatched junction bases: 13. This CDR3 contains 16 residues. Looked up from germline, CDR1 is SGHRS and CDR2 is YFSETQ. CDR3 coding DNA: TGCGCCAGCAGTCACGGGGACAGGCTTCAAATTGAAAAACTGTTTTTT. It codes for CASSHGDRLQIEKLFF. The complete variable domain, with remaining parts taken from reference TRBV5-1 and TRBJ1-4, reads KAGVTQTPRYLIKTRGQQVTLSCSPISGHRSVSWYQQTPGQGLQFLFEYFSETQRNKGNFPGRFSGRQFSNSRSEMNVSTLELGDSALYLCASSHGDRLQIEKLFFGSGTQLSVL.